This T cell receptor beta chain was sequenced in a study of blood T cell repertoires in COVID-19. Germline-derived CDR1 and CDR2 are MNHEY and SVGAGI. V was trimmed by 8 bases and J by 6 bases, leaving 19 bases between them. The CDR3 contains 14 residues. Method: immunoSEQ multiplex PCR; TCRdb's copy keeps in-frame clones and lacks some. The repertoire consists of around 220,000 clones, with around 89% occurring once and the leading ten covering roughly 16%. J is TRBJ1-2 and V is TRBV6-5; D not resolved. Specimen: PBMCs or T cells enriched from blood (not recorded which). The source of this sequence is a man aged 25 to 40 who had been exposed to COVID-19. The DNA for the CDR3 is TGTGCCAGCGTAGAGACACCGCCCAACCATGGCTACACCTTC. Translated: CASVETPPNHGYTF.